This TCR beta chain was observed in a study of post-analysis software for immune sequencing data. cDNA libraries of TCR beta carried unique molecular identifiers. TCRdb processed the PCR reads anew with MiXCR; each CDR3 protein has one entry. Of around 710,000 distinct CDR3 sequences listed, about 45% were seen once; the top ten hold approximately 5%. The V gene lost 4 bases and the J gene lost 2 bases, with 9 bases spanning the gap. Germline assignment: CDR1 SQVTM and CDR2 ANQGSEA. This CDR3 has 12 amino acids. This clonotype has only a few counts. What it binds is unknown. Points from the study as a whole: Patients used four to six TRBV segments, including TRBV5-6, TRBV5-1 and TRBV20-1, more often than controls.

Material for sequencing was blood. This TCR came from a girl aged 5-17 years with multiple sclerosis. The V and J genes are TRBV29-1 and TRBJ2-7; a possible D gene is TRBD1 (5 bases). CDR3 nucleotides: TGCAGCGTTGTGGCAGGGACCTACGAGCAGTACTTC. Translation gives CSVVAGTYEQYF.